The source of this T cell receptor beta chain is a study of shared clonotypes between healthy human individuals. The length of the CDR3 is 17 residues. CDR1 WSHSY and CDR2 SAAADI come from the germline V gene. J lost 0 bases, V lost 4 bases, and 2 bases had no gene match. Here immunoSEQ multiplex PCR was the method, and the copy in TCRdb shows in-frame clones only, minus some. The table has approximately 500,000 clones, more than 75% seen once; the top ten hold around 12%. This clone was recorded only once. The sequencing input was PBMCs. V usage is TRBV10-2 and J usage is TRBJ2-2; 13 bases align to TRBD2. This receptor was obtained from a woman in her thirties or forties in good health. Some clones in this sample may be carry-over from other donors' samples. DNA of the CDR3: TGCGCCAGCAGTGGACTAGCGGGGGGCACGAACACCGGGGAGCTGTTTTTT. Its translation: CASSGLAGGTNTGELFF.